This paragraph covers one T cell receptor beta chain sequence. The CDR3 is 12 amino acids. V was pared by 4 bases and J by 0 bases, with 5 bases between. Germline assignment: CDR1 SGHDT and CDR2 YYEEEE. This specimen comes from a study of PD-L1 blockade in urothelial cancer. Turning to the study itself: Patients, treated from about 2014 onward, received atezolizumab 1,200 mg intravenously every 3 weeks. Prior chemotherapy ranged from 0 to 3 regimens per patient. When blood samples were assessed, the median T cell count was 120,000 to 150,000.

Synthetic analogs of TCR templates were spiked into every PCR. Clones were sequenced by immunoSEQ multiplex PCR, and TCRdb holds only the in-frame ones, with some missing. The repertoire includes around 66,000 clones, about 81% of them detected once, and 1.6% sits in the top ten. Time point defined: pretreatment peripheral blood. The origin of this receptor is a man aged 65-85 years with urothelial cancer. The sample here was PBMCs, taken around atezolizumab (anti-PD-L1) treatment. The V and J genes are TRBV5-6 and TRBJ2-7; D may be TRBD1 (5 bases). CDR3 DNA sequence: TGTGCCAGCAGCCAGGGCTCCTACGAGCAGTACTTC. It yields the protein CASSQGSYEQYF.